This T cell receptor beta chain was sequenced during a study of T-cell reconstitution after alpha-beta-depleted transplantation in children. This clonotype occurred many times. Researchers prepared the TCRbeta library using unique molecular identifiers, the study reports. TCRdb ran MiXCR on the PCR reads and lists one entry per CDR3 protein. The sample contains about 240,000 distinct CDR3 sequences, roughly 26% of which appear only once. The CDR3 is 17 amino acids. The germline gives CDR1 MGHRA, CDR2 YSYEKL. V shed 0 bases and J 8 bases; nucleotides not matched to a gene: 11. This chain links TRBV4-1 with TRBJ2-1; 9 bases map to TRBD1. The sequence was collected from a girl aged 2-10 years with Fanconi anemia, due to receive a stem cell transplant. The sequencing here drew on PBMCs, taken before TCRalphabeta/CD19-depleted stem cell transplant. The CDR3: CASSQDAGTGIDYEQFF. In DNA form, the CDR3 reads TGCGCCAGCAGCCAAGATGCGGGGACAGGGATCGACTATGAGCAGTTCTTC.